This paragraph covers one T cell receptor beta chain sequence. Sequenced by immunoSEQ multiplex PCR; TCRdb stores in-frame clones only, minus some. The sample includes 85,000 to 130,000 clones, over 90% of them seen just once. The data were obtained in a study of siplizumab effects on memory and regulatory T cells. The CDR3 totals 18 residues. The germline gives CDR1 KGHSH, CDR2 LQKENI. V lost 3 bases, J lost 7 bases, and 14 bases stayed unmatched. The rearrangement links TRBV18 to TRBJ2-1, with 11 bases fitting TRBD2. Sequences were obtained from Tregs sorted from blood. The clonotype comes from a human donor in good health. CDR3 in amino acids: CASSPLAIAGGAGNEQFF. CDR3 in DNA: TGTGCCAGCTCACCCCTCGCTATAGCGGGGGGGGCCGGGAATGAGCAGTTCTTC.